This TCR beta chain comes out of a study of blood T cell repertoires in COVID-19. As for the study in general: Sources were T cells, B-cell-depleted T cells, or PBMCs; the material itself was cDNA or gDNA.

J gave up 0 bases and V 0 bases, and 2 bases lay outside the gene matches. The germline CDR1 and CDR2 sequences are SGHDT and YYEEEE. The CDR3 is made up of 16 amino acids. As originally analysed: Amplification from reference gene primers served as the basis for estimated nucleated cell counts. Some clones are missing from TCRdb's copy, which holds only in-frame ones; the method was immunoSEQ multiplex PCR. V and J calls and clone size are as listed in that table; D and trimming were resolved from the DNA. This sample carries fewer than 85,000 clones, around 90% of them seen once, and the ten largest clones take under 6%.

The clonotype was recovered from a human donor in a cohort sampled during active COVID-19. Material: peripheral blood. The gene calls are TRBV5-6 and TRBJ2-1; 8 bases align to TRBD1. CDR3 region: CASSLDRGSSYNEQFF. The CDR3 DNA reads TGTGCCAGCAGCTTGGACAGGGGGAGCTCCTACAATGAGCAGTTCTTC.